The next 32 T cell receptor beta chains were all read from a single sample in a study of cytomegalovirus exposure and HLA in healthy donors. PCR used 60 Vbeta primers and 13 Jbeta primers. The table came from immunoSEQ multiplex PCR; TCRdb's copy has only in-frame clones and leaves some out. The data contain about 76,000 clones, approximately 70% of them singletons. The sample comprised PBMCs. These receptors were collected from a man aged 55 to 69 in good health and CMV-seropositive.

The chain joins TRBV29-1 to TRBJ1-3; D unresolved. The CDR3 has 12 residues. Germline loops: CDR1 SQVTM, CDR2 ANQGSEA. Trimming removed 7 bases from V and 1 base from J, with 8 bases in between. CDR3 coding DNA: TGCAGCGCCACGGGTTCTGGAAACACCATATATTTT. Translated: CSATGSGNTIYF.

V gene TRBV5-6 combines with J gene TRBJ1-4; TRBD1 agrees at 8 bases. V was clipped by 0 bases and J by 8 bases; unmatched bases: 9. This CDR3 comprises 16 residues. Per germline, CDR1 SGHDT and CDR2 YYEEEE. The CDR3, as DNA: TGTGCCAGCAGCTTGGCCGGGACAGGCGAGGAGGAAAAACTGTTTTTT. It encodes CASSLAGTGEEEKLFF.

This clone was counted between two and nine times. V is TRBV5-1 and J is TRBJ1-2, with 7 bases fitting TRBD1. The trim removed 0 bases at V and 8 bases at J, leaving 7 bases unmatched. CDR1 and CDR2 from the germline V gene are SGHRS and YFSETQ. The length of the CDR3 is 14 residues. CDR3 loop: CASSLATGTEGYTF. As DNA, the CDR3 is TGCGCCAGCAGCTTGGCTACCGGGACAGAAGGCTACACCTTC.

The rearrangement links TRBV28 to TRBJ2-1; D might be TRBD2 (6 bases). This CDR3 comprises 15 residues. CDR1 and CDR2 from the germline V gene are MDHEN and SYDVKM. Trimming pared 3 bases from V and 5 bases from J, leaving 14 bases between. CDR3 DNA: TGTGCCAGCAGTTTTGCGGGATCCGGGAACAATGAGCAGTTCTTC. It specifies CASSFAGSGNNEQFF.

This sequence joins TRBV9 and TRBJ1-5; 9 positions agree with TRBD1. Per germline, CDR1 SGDLS and CDR2 YYNGEE. Trimming took 3 bases from V and 8 from J; bases not matched to a gene: 3. CDR3 length: 13 residues. Here the CDR3 reads CASSAGQGKPQHF. The CDR3, as DNA: TGTGCCAGCAGCGCCGGACAGGGGAAGCCCCAGCATTTT.

This chain connects TRBV5-1 to TRBJ2-2; 7 positions match TRBD1. The germline gives CDR1 SGHRS, CDR2 YFSETQ. Trimming at V came to 4 bases and at J to 4 bases, leaving 4 bases not matched to a gene. The CDR3 loop spans 14 amino acids. The CDR3 DNA reads as TGCGCCAGCAGCCTTACAGGGGCCACCGGGGAGCTGTTTTTT. This sequence encodes CASSLTGATGELFF. The variable domain in full, completed from reference TRBV5-1 and TRBJ2-2, reads KAGVTQTPRYLIKTRGQQVTLSCSPISGHRSVSWYQQTPGQGLQFLFEYFSETQRNKGNFPGRFSGRQFSNSRSEMNVSTLELGDSALYLCASSLTGATGELFFGEGSRLTVL.

The V call is TRBV18, the J call TRBJ1-2; possibly TRBD1 for D (5 bases). CDR1 KGHSH and CDR2 LQKENI come from the germline V gene. The CDR3 is 12 residues long. V lost 2 bases, J lost 10 bases, and 11 bases lay in between. The CDR3 DNA reads TGTGCCAGCTCACCAGGACAATCGGACTACACCTTC. Protein product: CASSPGQSDYTF.

This clone was seen only a few times. V gene TRBV25-1 combines with J gene TRBJ2-1, with TRBD1 as a possible D gene (5 bases). Germline-derived CDR1 and CDR2 are MGHDK and SYGVNS. This CDR3 region has 11 residues. V lost 6 bases, J lost 12 bases, and 12 bases lay in between. This CDR3 reads CASRGQGPQFF. The CDR3 region has the DNA TGTGCCAGCAGGGGGCAGGGCCCGCAGTTCTTC.

The chain employs TRBV10-2 and TRBJ2-7, with D possibly being TRBD1 (5 bases). Germline-derived CDR1 and CDR2 are WSHSY and SAAADI. Deletions cut 4 bases from V and 4 bases from J, with 14 bases between. The CDR3 has 14 amino acids. The CDR3 spells CASSGTPAGYEQYF. For the CDR3, the DNA is TGCGCCAGCAGTGGGACCCCGGCAGGGTACGAGCAGTACTTC.

A note on this clone: Other DNA sequences from this sample encode an identical CDR3 as well. The chain uses TRBV6-5 and TRBJ2-1; D unresolved. The CDR3 runs to 15 residues. CDR1 and CDR2 (germline): MNHEY, SVGAGI. V shed 2 bases and J shed 0 bases, with 8 bases lying between them. The CDR3 spells CASSYSPSSYNEQFF. The CDR3 nucleotides read TGTGCCAGCAGTTACAGCCCAAGCTCCTACAATGAGCAGTTCTTC.

This clone was seen only a few times. V usage is TRBV28 and J usage is TRBJ2-7, with 7 bases identical to TRBD2. Looked up from germline, CDR1 is MDHEN and CDR2 is SYDVKM. V was pared by 6 bases and J by 3 bases, with 5 bases of the junction left unmatched. This CDR3 has 13 amino acids. CDR3 loop: CASRLAEIYEQYF. CDR3 DNA: TGTGCCAGCAGGCTAGCGGAGATCTACGAGCAGTACTTC.

This sequence joins TRBV5-1 and TRBJ2-1, with TRBD1 matching over 7 bases. The CDR3 is 13 amino acids. Germline CDR1 SGHRS, CDR2 YFSETQ. V shed 0 bases, J shed 15 bases, and the junction held 9 bases outside the gene matches. The CDR3 loop is CASSLGQGQSAFF. DNA for the CDR3: TGCGCCAGCAGCTTGGGACAGGGACAGTCGGCGTTCTTC.

The chain is built from TRBV6-5 and TRBJ2-1; D unclear. This CDR3 has 14 amino acids. Germline CDR1 and CDR2: MNHEY and SVGAGI. V was shortened by 5 bases and J by 5 bases, with 13 bases between the two germline ends. CDR3 sequence reads: CASSLTPPHNEQFF. CDR3 nucleotide sequence: TGTGCCAGCAGTCTTACACCGCCGCACAATGAGCAGTTCTTC.

CDR3 region: CARSLLLQGDLSGNTIYF. The CDR3 DNA reads as TGTGCCAGAAGCTTACTCCTGCAGGGTGATTTGTCAGGAAACACCATATATTTT. The chain combines TRBV7-5 with TRBJ1-3; whether TRBD1, the table's D call, matches the DNA was not checked. TRBV7-5 is assigned pseudogene status. The CDR3 consists of 18 residues.

J is TRBJ2-7 and V is TRBV9, with 9 bases lining up with TRBD1. Germline V gives CDR1 SGDLS, CDR2 YYNGEE. V was pared by 3 bases and J by 3 bases, with 4 bases of the junction left unmatched. The CDR3 consists of 14 residues. CDR3 residues: CASSGGQGNYEQYF. The CDR3 bases are TGTGCCAGCAGCGGGGGACAGGGTAACTACGAGCAGTACTTC.

The J gene is TRBJ1-1, the V gene TRBV27, with D uncertain. Trimming took 6 bases from V and 3 from J, leaving 8 bases between them. CDR1 and CDR2 (germline): MNHEY, SMNVEV (reference sequence). This CDR3 spans 12 amino acids. In DNA, the CDR3 is TGTGCCAGCAGCGCAGGATACACTGAAGCTTTCTTT. This sequence encodes CASSAGYTEAFF.

This clone has a handful of counts. The chain carries TRBV2 and TRBJ2-3; D may be TRBD1 (5 bases). This CDR3 comprises 15 residues. Germline V lookup: CDR1 SNHLY, CDR2 FYNNEI. The V end was cut by 3 bases, the J end by 2 bases, with 12 bases between. The CDR3, as DNA: TGTGCCAGCAGTGACCTGGGGCGCGACACAGATACGCAGTATTTT. Residues: CASSDLGRDTDTQYF.

The CDR3 loop reads CASSLALTGNEQFF. CDR3 bases: TGTGCCAGCAGCTTAGCGCTAACGGGGAATGAGCAGTTCTTC. The genes are TRBV7-9 and TRBJ2-1; possible D gene TRBD2, 5 bases. The CDR3 runs to 14 residues. The germline gives CDR1 SEHNR, CDR2 FQNEAQ (reference sequence). V was shortened by 0 bases and J by 7 bases, with 10 bases between the two germline ends.

The V gene is TRBV7-8, the J gene TRBJ2-1, with no clear D. The CDR3 spans 13 residues. Germline CDR1 reads SGHVS; CDR2 reads FQNEAQ. Trimming took 0 bases from V and 6 from J, leaving 6 bases between them. The CDR3 spells CASSLAGSNEQFF. CDR3 bases: TGTGCCAGCAGCTTAGCTGGCAGCAATGAGCAGTTCTTC.

The chain joins TRBV28 to TRBJ2-1; 8 nucleotides align to TRBD2. After removal of 2 bases from V and 7 bases from J, the junction contained 10 bases not matched to a gene. Germline V gene lookup returns CDR1 MDHEN and CDR2 SYDVKM. The CDR3 contains 16 residues. CDR3 sequence reads: CASSLARSGGGNEQFF. The CDR3 bases are TGTGCCAGCAGTTTAGCGCGAAGCGGGGGAGGGAATGAGCAGTTCTTC.

This clone was seen once. The rearrangement links TRBV2 to TRBJ1-6; a weak D match, TRBD1 (6 bases). Trimming took off 5 bases at V and 13 bases at J, with 15 bases between the two ends. The CDR3 totals 13 residues. Germline V gene sequence: CDR1 SNHLY, CDR2 FYNNEI. CDR3 protein: CASSPQGMEPLHF. CDR3 DNA: TGTGCCAGCAGTCCACAGGGCATGGAGCCCCTCCACTTT.

This clone was seen more than once but under ten times. The genes are TRBV19 and TRBJ1-4, with D possibly being TRBD1 (6 bases). CDR1 is LNHDA and CDR2 is SQIVND in the germline V gene (reference sequence). V lost 5 bases, J lost 8 bases, and 24 bases lay in between. The CDR3 loop spans 17 amino acids. The CDR3 region is CASSEDTWGPAKEKLFF. The CDR3 bases are TGTGCCAGTAGTGAGGACACCTGGGGGCCCGCCAAGGAAAAACTGTTTTTT.

This clone was observed a single time. The chain couples TRBV9 to TRBJ1-2; perhaps TRBD1 as D (5 bases). The germline V and J ends were trimmed by 3 bases and 4 bases, with 10 bases remaining between them. The V gene's germline CDR1 is SGDLS and CDR2 YYNGEE. There are 13 residues in the CDR3. CDR3: CASSGTGGYGYTF. CDR3 nucleotide sequence: TGTGCCAGCAGCGGGACCGGGGGCTATGGCTACACCTTC.

The V gene is TRBV30, the J gene TRBJ2-1; no reliable D call. V lost 5 bases, J lost 3 bases, and 11 bases lay in between. Germline CDR1 GTSNPN, CDR2 SVGIG (reference sequence). This CDR3 is built from 13 residues. This CDR3 reads CAWEALDYNEQFF. CDR3 bases: TGTGCCTGGGAGGCCTTAGACTACAATGAGCAGTTCTTC.

This clone was picked up one time. V is TRBV18 and J is TRBJ2-1, with 12 bases aligning to TRBD2. V trimming: 3 bases; J trimming: 3 bases; junction bases outside the gene matches: 3. From germline, CDR1 is KGHSH and CDR2 LQKENI. This CDR3 has 16 amino acids. The CDR3 spells CASSPRTSGVYNEQFF. In DNA, the CDR3 is TGTGCCAGCTCACCTAGGACTAGCGGGGTCTACAATGAGCAGTTCTTC. The whole variable domain, filled in from reference TRBV18 and TRBJ2-1, reads NAGVMQNPRHLVRRRGQEARLRCSPMKGHSHVYWYRQLPEEGLKFMVYLQKENIIDESGMPKERFSAEFPKEGPSILRIQQVVRGDSAAYFCASSPRTSGVYNEQFFGPGTRLTVL.

This clone was observed a single time. V and J are TRBV5-4 and TRBJ2-5, with 8 nucleotides matching TRBD2. Germline lookup yields CDR1 SGHNT and CDR2 YYREEE (reference sequence). This CDR3 region has 15 residues. V was pared by 1 base and J by 4 bases, with 6 bases of the junction left unmatched. The DNA for the CDR3 is TGTGCCAGCAGCTTGCAACTTGCGGGAGGAGAGACCCAGTACTTC. It encodes CASSLQLAGGETQYF.

The chain employs TRBV6-1 and TRBJ2-7; no clear D. Germline CDR1 is MNHNS and CDR2 is SASEGT. V lost 1 base and J 0 bases, leaving 10 bases between the germline ends. The CDR3 runs 15 residues. CDR3 in amino acids: CASSEGLESSYEQYF. The CDR3 coding sequence is TGTGCCAGCAGTGAAGGACTCGAAAGCTCCTACGAGCAGTACTTC.

CDR3 protein: CASSLASAGLAGGRVETQYF. CDR3 nucleotides: TGTGCCAGCAGCTTAGCCTCGGCGGGACTAGCGGGGGGTCGGGTAGAGACCCAGTACTTC. This rearrangement joins TRBV7-2 to TRBJ2-5; 15 positions agree with TRBD2. The V and J ends lost 0 bases and 4 bases, in that order; junction bases with no gene match: 12. The V gene's germline CDR1 is SGHTA and CDR2 FQGNSA. The CDR3 has 20 amino acids.

The rearrangement uses TRBV5-1 and TRBJ1-1; D gene unclear. The CDR3 is made up of 13 amino acids. Germline CDR1 is SGHRS and CDR2 is YFSETQ. Trimming cost V 5 bases and J 4 bases, with 12 bases left between them. The CDR3 coding sequence is TGCGCCAGCAGGGAGGGTGGAAGCACTGAAGCTTTCTTT. Translated: CASREGGSTEAFF.

This sequence joins TRBV19 and TRBJ2-2; TRBD1 agrees at 7 bases. The germline gives CDR1 LNHDA, CDR2 SQIVND (reference sequence). Trimming took 3 bases from V and 4 from J; bases not matched to a gene: 8. The CDR3 totals 16 residues. This chain's CDR3 is CASSIQGVSGTGELFF. The CDR3 DNA reads as TGTGCCAGTAGTATCCAGGGGGTCTCGGGCACCGGGGAGCTGTTTTTT.

The V and J genes are TRBV7-2 and TRBJ2-3; the D gene is possibly TRBD2 (6 bases). Trimming stripped 1 base from V and 1 base from J, with 9 bases between. Germline V gives CDR1 SGHTA, CDR2 FQGNSA. The CDR3 length is 15 residues. CDR3 bases: TGTGCCAGCAGCTTAGATCCTAGCGGCACAGATACGCAGTATTTT. Protein sequence: CASSLDPSGTDTQYF.

V usage is TRBV18 and J usage is TRBJ1-1; D call uncertain. The CDR3 has 13 residues. Germline assignment: CDR1 KGHSH and CDR2 LQKENI. V was cut by 2 bases and J by 4 bases, with 8 bases left in between. The CDR3 reads CASSPTGFTEAFF. The CDR3 DNA follows: TGTGCCAGCTCACCAACGGGTTTCACTGAAGCTTTCTTT.